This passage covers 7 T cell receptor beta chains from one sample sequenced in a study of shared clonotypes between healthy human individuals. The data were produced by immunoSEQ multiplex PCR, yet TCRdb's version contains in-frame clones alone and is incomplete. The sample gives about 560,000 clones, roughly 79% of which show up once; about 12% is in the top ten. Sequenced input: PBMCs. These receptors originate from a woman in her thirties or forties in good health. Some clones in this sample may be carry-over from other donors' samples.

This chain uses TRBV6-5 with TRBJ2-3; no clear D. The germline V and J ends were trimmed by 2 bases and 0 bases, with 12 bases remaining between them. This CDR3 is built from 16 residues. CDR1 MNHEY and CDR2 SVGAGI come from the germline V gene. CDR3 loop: CASSYGRKTSTDTQYF. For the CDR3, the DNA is TGTGCCAGCAGTTACGGACGGAAGACTAGCACAGATACGCAGTATTTT.

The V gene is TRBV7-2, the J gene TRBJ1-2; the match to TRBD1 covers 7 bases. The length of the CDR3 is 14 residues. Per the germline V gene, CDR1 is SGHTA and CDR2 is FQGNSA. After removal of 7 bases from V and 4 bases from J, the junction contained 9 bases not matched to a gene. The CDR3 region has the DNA TGTGCCAGCAAGTCCGGGACAGATACCTATGGCTACACCTTC. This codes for CASKSGTDTYGYTF.

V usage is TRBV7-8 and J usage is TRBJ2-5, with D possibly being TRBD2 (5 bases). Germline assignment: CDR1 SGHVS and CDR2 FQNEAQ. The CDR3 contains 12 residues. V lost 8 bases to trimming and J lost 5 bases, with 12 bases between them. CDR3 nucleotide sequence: TGTGCCAGCGGAGGCAGGATCGAGACCCAGTACTTC. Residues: CASGGRIETQYF.

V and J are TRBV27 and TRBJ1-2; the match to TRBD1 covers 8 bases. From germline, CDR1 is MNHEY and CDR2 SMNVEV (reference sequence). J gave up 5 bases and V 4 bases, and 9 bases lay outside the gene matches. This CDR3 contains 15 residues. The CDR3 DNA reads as TGTGCCAGCAGTTCGCGGGCAGGGGGCGGGTATGGCTACACCTTC. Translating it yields CASSSRAGGGYGYTF.

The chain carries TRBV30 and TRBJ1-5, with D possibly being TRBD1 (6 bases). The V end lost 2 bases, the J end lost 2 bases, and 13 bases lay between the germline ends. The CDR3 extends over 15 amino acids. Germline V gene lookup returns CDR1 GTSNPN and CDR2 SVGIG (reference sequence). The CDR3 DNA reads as TGTGCCTGGAGTAGGGGACAAGGGGGCAATCAGCCCCAGCATTTT. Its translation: CAWSRGQGGNQPQHF.

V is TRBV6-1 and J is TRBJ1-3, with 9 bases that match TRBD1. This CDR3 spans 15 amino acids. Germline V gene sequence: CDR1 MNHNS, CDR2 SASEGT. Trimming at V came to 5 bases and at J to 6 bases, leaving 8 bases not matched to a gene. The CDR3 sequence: CASSPRTGEENTIYF. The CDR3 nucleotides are TGTGCCAGCAGTCCTAGGACAGGGGAAGAAAACACCATATATTTT.

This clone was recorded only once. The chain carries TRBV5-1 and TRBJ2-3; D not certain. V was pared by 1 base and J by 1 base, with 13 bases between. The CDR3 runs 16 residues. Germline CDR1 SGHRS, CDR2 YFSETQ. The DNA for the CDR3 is TGCGCCAGCAGCTTGCTGGCCCCCACGGGCACAGATACGCAGTATTTT. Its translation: CASSLLAPTGTDTQYF.